One sample yielded the 17 T cell receptor beta chains listed below, sequenced in a study of regulatory T cells in long-lasting Graves disease. Assembly of TCR beta libraries relied on iRepertoire HTBI primers together with Arm-PCR of CDR3 regions. MiXCR, applied by TCRdb to the multiplex PCR reads, yields one record per CDR3 protein. The sample records about 220,000 distinct CDR3 sequences, 18% being singletons. Time point indicated: newly diagnosed GD, antithyroid drugs for less than 3 months. RNA from PBMCs was the source of the TCR library. The sequenced sample was peripheral blood mononuclear cells (PBMCs), obtained at new diagnosis, from a patient treated with antithyroid drugs. These TCRs come from a female donor with Graves disease.

The CDR3 bases are TGCAGTGCTCCTACTTTAGCGGGGGGGTACGCTGAGCAGTTCTTC. This gives the protein CSAPTLAGGYAEQFF. The gene calls are TRBV20-1 and TRBJ2-1; 11 nucleotides line up with TRBD2. CDR1 DFQATT and CDR2 SNEGSKA come from the germline V gene (reference sequence). Unmatched junction bases numbered 12, after V lost 5 bases and J lost 9 bases. This CDR3 region has 15 residues.

This clonotype showed up many times. V usage is TRBV12-3 or TRBV12-4 and J usage is TRBJ2-3; tentatively, D is TRBD1 or TRBD2 (6 bases each). The CDR3 covers 15 residues. V shed 6 bases and J shed 2 bases, with 15 bases lying between them. The CDR3 DNA reads TGTGCCAGCAGCTCTTGGGGGGACAACACAGATACGCAGTATTTT. This translates into CASSSWGDNTDTQYF.

The rearrangement links TRBV7-9 to TRBJ2-5; D is perhaps TRBD2 (6 bases). This CDR3 is 15 amino acids long. Germline V gene lookup returns CDR1 SEHNR and CDR2 FQNEAQ (reference sequence). Trimming left V 5 bases short and J 1 base short, with 14 bases between. The CDR3 region is CASSLMTSLQETQYF. The CDR3 DNA is TGTGCCAGCAGCCTCATGACTAGTCTCCAAGAGACCCAGTACTTC.

This clonotype appeared many times. This chain links TRBV6-5 with TRBJ2-1, with D possibly TRBD2 on 5 matching bases. Trimming took 2 bases from V and 4 from J, leaving 9 bases between them. Per the germline V gene, CDR1 is MNHEY and CDR2 is SVGAGI. The CDR3 is 14 amino acids. This CDR3 reads CASSYRRTYNEQFF. CDR3 bases: TGTGCCAGCAGTTACAGGCGGACTTACAATGAGCAGTTCTTC.

This clonotype showed up many times. The chain is built from TRBV6-5 and TRBJ2-1; possibly TRBD2 for D (7 bases). Trimming cost V 1 base and J 6 bases, with 10 bases left between them. The CDR3 spans 14 residues. Germline V lookup: CDR1 MNHEY, CDR2 SVGAGI. CDR3 DNA: TGTGCCAGCAGTTACTTGGGGGGGCCCAATGAGCAGTTCTTC. It encodes CASSYLGGPNEQFF.

Only a few counts were recorded for this clonotype. The gene calls are TRBV6-1 and TRBJ2-1; no definite D call. The CDR3 totals 12 residues. Germline V gene data show CDR1 as MNHNS and CDR2 as SASEGT. Trimming pared 6 bases from V and 3 bases from J, leaving 6 bases between. CDR3 in DNA: TGTGCCAGCAGCAGTTACTACAATGAGCAGTTCTTC. Its translation: CASSSYYNEQFF.

The V and J genes are TRBV6-1 and TRBJ2-1, with TRBD2 identical over 9 bases. J gave up 2 bases and V 6 bases, and 8 bases lay outside the gene matches. CDR1 is MNHNS, CDR2 SASEGT, per germline. This CDR3 has 16 residues. CDR3 region: CASRADSGSPYNEQFF. In nucleotides, the CDR3 is TGTGCCAGCAGAGCGGATAGCGGGAGTCCCTACAATGAGCAGTTCTTC.

This clonotype was seen at least ten times. The chain carries TRBV24-1 and TRBJ1-5, with 10 bases fitting TRBD1. The V gene end was trimmed by 4 bases and the J gene end by 1 base; junction bases not matched to a gene: 6. Germline CDR1 reads KGHDR; CDR2 reads SFDVKD. The CDR3 is 17 amino acids. CDR3 amino acids: CATSESPGQGSNQPQHF. The CDR3 DNA reads as TGTGCCACCAGTGAATCACCGGGACAGGGGAGCAATCAGCCCCAGCATTTT.

The chain is built from TRBV5-4 and TRBJ2-1, with a possible D match to TRBD2 (6 bases). This CDR3 spans 14 amino acids. CDR1 and CDR2 (germline): SGHNT, YYREEE (reference sequence). V gave up 0 bases and J gave up 7 bases, with 11 bases separating them. The CDR3 sequence: CASSLVDSGNEQFF. In DNA form, the CDR3 reads TGTGCCAGCAGCTTGGTAGATAGCGGTAATGAGCAGTTCTTC.

The sample holds many counts of this clonotype. This chain links TRBV29-1 with TRBJ1-6; no clear D gene. CDR3 length: 12 residues. Germline CDR1 SQVTM, CDR2 ANQGSEA. Trimming took 0 bases from V and 15 from J, leaving 12 bases between them. For the CDR3, the DNA is TGCAGCGTTGAAGATCAGGCCAAGAGCCTCCACTTT. This codes for CSVEDQAKSLHF.

This clonotype has ten or more counts. The V and J genes are TRBV11-3 and TRBJ2-2; the D gene is possibly TRBD1 (7 bases). Germline lookup yields CDR1 SGHNT and CDR2 YENEEA. The V end lost 8 bases, the J end lost 0 bases, and 10 bases lay between the germline ends. The CDR3 sequence is 14 residues long. DNA of the CDR3: TGTGCCAGCGCGGGGACAGCGAACACCGGGGAGCTGTTTTTT. This sequence encodes CASAGTANTGELFF.

This clonotype was recorded many times. The J gene is TRBJ2-5, the V gene TRBV11-2, with D perhaps TRBD1 (5 bases). The CDR3 is 12 amino acids. The germline gives CDR1 SGHAT, CDR2 FQNNGV. Deletions cut 4 bases from V and 6 bases from J, with 9 bases between. This CDR3 is CASSSGWQTQYF. The CDR3 bases are TGTGCCAGCAGCTCAGGGTGGCAGACCCAGTACTTC.

There are many counts of this clonotype. The chain employs TRBV27 and TRBJ2-1; 9 bases line up with TRBD2. Trimming removed 6 bases from V and 3 bases from J; junction bases left unmatched: 3. Per the germline V gene, CDR1 is MNHEY and CDR2 is SMNVEV (reference sequence). The CDR3 loop spans 14 amino acids. The CDR3, as DNA: TGTGCCAGCAGGCTACTAGCGGGCTACAATGAGCAGTTCTTC. Encoded protein: CASRLLAGYNEQFF.

The table lists this clonotype with many counts. V usage is TRBV6-2 or TRBV6-3 and J usage is TRBJ2-7; 9 bases match TRBD2. The junction had 6 bases not matched to a gene; V was cut back by 4 bases and J by 5 bases. Germline lookup yields CDR1 MNHEY and CDR2 SVGEGT. This CDR3 is built from 14 residues. The CDR3, as DNA: TGTGCCAGCAGTTCCGCGGGAGGGCCCCACGAGCAGTACTTC. It translates to CASSSAGGPHEQYF.

This clonotype was seen many times. The chain joins TRBV7-2 to TRBJ2-7; 7 bases match TRBD2. V gave up 1 base and J gave up 2 bases; unmatched junction bases: 8. Per the germline V gene, CDR1 is SGHTA and CDR2 is FQGNSA. This CDR3 spans 16 amino acids. The CDR3 protein is CASSLERLAVTYEQYF. CDR3 sequence (DNA): TGTGCCAGCAGCTTAGAAAGGCTAGCGGTGACCTACGAGCAGTACTTC.

This clonotype was detected ten times or more. The chain employs TRBV5-1 and TRBJ1-6; the match to TRBD1 covers 11 bases. This CDR3 contains 15 residues. With 4 bases clipped from V and 7 bases from J, the junction kept 4 bases outside the gene matches. Germline V gives CDR1 SGHRS, CDR2 YFSETQ. CDR3: CASSRDRGENSPLHF. CDR3 DNA sequence: TGCGCCAGCAGCCGGGACAGGGGGGAGAATTCACCCCTCCACTTT.

This clonotype was counted at least ten times. DNA for the CDR3: TGTGCCAGCAAGACAGGGCCGAATTCACCCCTCCACTTT. Translation: CASKTGPNSPLHF. The chain is built from TRBV6-1 and TRBJ1-6, with 7 bases identical to TRBD1. CDR3 size: 13 residues. V shed 7 bases and J 7 bases; nucleotides not matched to a gene: 4. From germline, CDR1 is MNHNS and CDR2 SASEGT.